This entry lists 21 T cell receptor beta chains sequenced from one sample in a study of molecular identifiers for immune sequencing clone quantification. One entry per CDR3 protein results from TCRdb running MiXCR on the PCR reads. The table has tens of thousands of distinct CDR3 sequences, roughly 19% seen once. The sample comprised naive CD8+ T cells from blood, with Jurkat cell RNA spiked in. Subset specified: FACS-sorted CD8+CD4-CCR7+CD45RA+ naive T cells. All receptors derive from a human donor in good health. Some libraries in this study had Jurkat cell RNA spiked in.

This chain joins TRBV7-8 and TRBJ1-5; tentatively, D is TRBD1 (5 bases). The V and J ends lost 1 base and 2 bases respectively, with 6 bases between them. The CDR3 is made up of 14 amino acids. Germline CDR1 and CDR2: SGHVS and FQNEAQ. The CDR3 loop reads CASSLGDGNQPQHF. Here the CDR3 DNA reads TGTGCCAGCAGCTTAGGGGACGGCAATCAGCCCCAGCATTTT. The full variable domain, with the rest looked up from reference TRBV7-8 and TRBJ1-5, is GAGVSQSPRYKVAKRGQDVALRCDPISGHVSLFWYQQALGQGPEFLTYFQNEAQLDKSGLPSDRFFAERPEGSVSTLKIQRTQQEDSAVYLCASSLGDGNQPQHFGDGTRLSIL.

A remark on this clonotype: This may arise from a read error, as a much more abundant clone is one base away. The V and J genes are TRBV29-1 and TRBJ2-1, with 7 bases identical to TRBD2. CDR1 is SQVTM and CDR2 is ANQGSEA in the germline V gene. There are 15 residues in the CDR3. This CDR3 is CGVDGRGVGYNEQFF. CDR3 DNA sequence: TGCGGCGTTGATGGACGGGGGGTAGGATATAATGAGCAGTTCTTC.

This clonotype was detected many times. This chain uses TRBV5-1 with TRBJ2-7; TRBD2 matches at 11 bases. This CDR3 contains 15 residues. Germline V gene sequence: CDR1 SGHRS, CDR2 YFSETQ. The J segment lost 3 bases and the V segment lost 4 bases, leaving 6 bases of the junction unmatched. The CDR3 bases are TGCGCCAGCAGCGCGTTAACTAGCGGGAGCTACGAGCAGTACTTC. Its protein product is CASSALTSGSYEQYF. Together with reference TRBV5-1 and TRBJ2-7, the CDR3 gives the full variable domain: KAGVTQTPRYLIKTRGQQVTLSCSPISGHRSVSWYQQTPGQGLQFLFEYFSETQRNKGNFPGRFSGRQFSNSRSEMNVSTLELGDSALYLCASSALTSGSYEQYFGPGTRLTVT.

This clonotype was counted ten times or more. DNA for the CDR3: TGTGCCAGCAGTCTGACAGGAGAGGGTGAAAAACTGTTTTTT. The encoded protein is CASSLTGEGEKLFF. The chain couples TRBV12-3 or TRBV12-4 to TRBJ1-4; weak D call: TRBD1 (6 bases). V was cut by 5 bases and J by 7 bases, with 14 bases left in between. The CDR3 is made up of 14 amino acids.

There are many counts of this clonotype. The gene calls are TRBV9 and TRBJ2-2, with 7 bases aligning to TRBD1. Germline lookup yields CDR1 SGDLS and CDR2 YYNGEE. There are 17 residues in the CDR3. V was pared by 4 bases and J by 5 bases, with 14 bases of the junction left unmatched. CDR3 bases: TGTGCCAGCAGCACCACAATCCGGGACAGACGAACCGGGGAGCTGTTTTTT. Protein: CASSTTIRDRRTGELFF.

This clonotype was seen a handful of times. This chain connects TRBV25-1 to TRBJ2-7; D perhaps matches TRBD1 (7 bases). Germline loops: CDR1 MGHDK, CDR2 SYGVNS. Trimming took 5 bases from V and 6 from J, leaving 14 bases between them. The CDR3 has 13 amino acids. The CDR3 loop is CASSFPGGGEQYF. The CDR3 nucleotides are TGTGCCAGCAGTTTTCCAGGGGGAGGCGAGCAGTACTTC.

This clonotype occurred many times. This sequence joins TRBV20-1 and TRBJ1-2; possible D gene TRBD1, 5 bases. CDR3 size: 13 residues. CDR1 and CDR2 (germline): DFQATT, SNEGSKA (reference sequence). V dropped 3 bases and J dropped 0 bases, with 8 bases sitting between them. As DNA, the CDR3 is TGCAGTGCTAGGACAGACTCTAACTATGGCTACACCTTC. Its translation is CSARTDSNYGYTF.

This clonotype was counted at least ten times. The genes are TRBV30 and TRBJ2-7, with TRBD2 matching 7 bases. The V gene end was trimmed by 0 bases and the J gene end by 6 bases; junction bases not matched to a gene: 2. The CDR3 totals 12 residues. Germline V gives CDR1 GTSNPN, CDR2 SVGIG (reference sequence). CDR3 in amino acids: CAWSVLAGEQYF. In DNA form, the CDR3 reads TGTGCCTGGAGTGTGTTAGCGGGCGAGCAGTACTTC.

This clonotype was recorded many times. This chain uses TRBV5-5 with TRBJ2-3; 10 bases align to TRBD2. The J segment lost 2 bases and the V segment lost 3 bases, leaving 6 bases of the junction unmatched. Germline CDR1 is SGHKS and CDR2 is YYEKEE (reference sequence). CDR3 length: 16 residues. This CDR3 is CASSYLAGAITDTQYF. In DNA, the CDR3 is TGTGCCAGCAGCTACCTAGCGGGGGCCATCACAGATACGCAGTATTTT.

On this clonotype: Compared with germline, one end of the junction differs, possibly owing to a read error. The rearrangement joins TRBV5-1 to TRBJ1-1; 7 bases map to TRBD1. The CDR3 runs 17 residues. Germline V gives CDR1 SGHRS, CDR2 YFSETQ. The CDR3 DNA is TGCACCAGCAGCTTGACCCGACAGGGAAATGGAGGAACTGAAGCTTTCTTT. It codes for CTSSLTRQGNGGTEAFF.

This clonotype has a count of ten or more. The rearrangement links TRBV4-3 to TRBJ2-7; D is unresolved. The V and J ends lost 0 bases and 7 bases respectively, with 16 bases between them. The CDR3 totals 15 residues. Germline CDR1 and CDR2: LGHNA and YSLEER. The CDR3 bases are TGCGCCAGCAGCCAAGATACCAGTCCATGGTTTGAGCAGTACTTC. Its translation: CASSQDTSPWFEQYF.

The sample holds a few counts of this clonotype. Just one base apart from a much larger clone, this may be a read error. This chain uses TRBV2 with TRBJ2-3; TRBD1 is a possible D gene (6 bases). This CDR3 is built from 12 residues. Germline-derived CDR1 and CDR2 are SNHLY and FYNNEI. CDR3 protein: CASMDSTDTQDF. Here the CDR3 DNA reads TGTGCCAGCATGGACAGCACAGATACGCAGGATTTT.

This clonotype was detected a few times. The chain couples TRBV6-2 or TRBV6-3 to TRBJ2-5; D is uncertain. In germline, CDR1 is MNHEY, CDR2 SVGEGT. The V gene lost 5 bases and the J gene lost 5 bases, with 18 bases spanning the gap. The CDR3 extends over 15 amino acids. The chain's CDR3 is CASSKLITSRETQYF. The CDR3 region has the DNA TGTGCCAGCAGTAAACTCATCACCTCCCGGGAGACCCAGTACTTC.

Relative to its sample, this clonotype is medium-sized (0.01 to 0.1%). This chain connects TRBV29-1 to TRBJ2-3; no firm D call. This CDR3 comprises 12 residues. The germline V gene has CDR1 SQVTM and CDR2 ANQGSEA. V shed 2 bases and J shed 6 bases, with 9 bases lying between them. The CDR3 reads CSVEPAFDTQYF. The CDR3 nucleotides read TGCAGCGTTGAACCCGCTTTTGATACGCAGTATTTT.

This clonotype was observed many times. The CDR3 DNA is TGTGCCAGCAGCATTCTAGCGGGGGGGCTCACAGATACGCAGTATTTT. It specifies CASSILAGGLTDTQYF. The V call is TRBV7-6, the J call TRBJ2-3; TRBD2 matches at 12 bases. This CDR3 is 16 amino acids long. The V gene's germline CDR1 is SGHVS and CDR2 FNYEAQ. V shed 5 bases and J 2 bases; nucleotides not matched to a gene: 5.

This clonotype came up a few times. A single base separates this from a much larger clone, so it may be a read error. V is TRBV21-1 and J is TRBJ2-5. TRBV21-1 is labeled a pseudogene. The length of the CDR3 is 16 residues. In DNA form, the CDR3 reads TGTGCCAGCAGCAGACCGCCACTTAACCATCAAGAGACCCAGTACTTC. Its translation: CASSRPPLNHQETQYF.

This clonotype occurred many times. This chain uses TRBV4-1 with TRBJ1-2; maybe TRBD1 (6 bases). The length of the CDR3 is 15 residues. The V and J ends lost 0 bases and 5 bases respectively, with 13 bases between them. Germline V CDR1 and CDR2: MGHRA, YSYEKL. The CDR3 loop reads CASSQEGGGLYGYTF. The CDR3 nucleotides are TGCGCCAGCAGCCAAGAAGGGGGAGGCCTTTATGGCTACACCTTC.

This clonotype has a count of ten or more. The chain recombines TRBV19 with TRBJ2-7; D is ambiguous. This CDR3 is built from 15 residues. CDR1 and CDR2 from the germline V gene are LNHDA and SQIVND (reference sequence). Trimming pared 4 bases from V and 5 bases from J, leaving 18 bases between. Here the CDR3 reads CASSTYDQAGHEQYF. The CDR3 DNA follows: TGTGCCAGTAGTACCTACGACCAGGCCGGCCACGAGCAGTACTTC.

This clonotype was observed at least ten times. The V call is TRBV6-2 or TRBV6-3, the J call TRBJ2-2; D not resolved. The V gene lost 11 bases and the J gene lost 4 bases, with 20 bases spanning the gap. Germline V gives CDR1 MNHEY, CDR2 SVGEGT. This CDR3 region has 15 residues. The CDR3 loop is CAASPWVPPTGELFF. The CDR3 bases are TGTGCCGCCTCTCCCTGGGTTCCCCCCACCGGGGAGCTGTTTTTT.

This clonotype was counted at least ten times. The chain joins TRBV11-2 to TRBJ2-7; no definite D call. Looked up from germline, CDR1 is SGHAT and CDR2 is FQNNGV. V was pared by 5 bases and J by 3 bases, with 14 bases between. The CDR3 is 14 residues long. CDR3 in DNA: TGTGCCAGCAGCCTCGATACAGACCTCTACGAGCAGTACTTC. This translates into CASSLDTDLYEQYF.

In this sample, this clonotype turned up many times. This rearrangement joins TRBV20-1 to TRBJ2-1; 7 positions agree with TRBD2. The CDR3 is 15 residues long. V dropped 3 bases and J dropped 6; count of bases not matched to a gene: 11. Per germline, CDR1 DFQATT and CDR2 SNEGSKA (reference sequence). The CDR3 is CSARGPGLSLNEQFF. CDR3 sequence (DNA): TGCAGTGCTAGGGGCCCGGGACTATCTCTCAATGAGCAGTTCTTC.